This entry lists 7 T cell receptor beta chains sequenced from one sample in a study of T cells in Graves' hyperthyroidism and ophthalmopathy. RNA transcripts gave rise to amplified TCR beta CDR3 regions. HTBI primers drove first-round RT-PCR of the TCR CDR3. One entry per CDR3 protein results from TCRdb running MiXCR on the multiplex PCR reads. The sample has more than 300,000 distinct CDR3 sequences, roughly a sixth seen once. Sequenced: blood. The receptors were sampled from a woman in her 30s with Graves' hyperthyroidism that later progressed to Graves' ophthalmopathy.

The chain carries TRBV20-1 and TRBJ2-7, with a tentative D call TRBD2 (5 bases). The CDR3 sequence is 13 residues long. CDR1 and CDR2 (germline): DFQATT, SNEGSKA (reference sequence). The DNA for the CDR3 is TGCACGGCCGAGGGAAAGAGCTCCTACGAGCAGTACTTC. Encoded protein: CTAEGKSSYEQYF.

In its sample, this clonotype was seen many times. The chain joins TRBV16 to TRBJ1-4, with 8 bases matching TRBD1. The germline gives CDR1 KGHSY, CDR2 FQNENV. There are 16 residues in the CDR3. V trimming: 4 bases; J trimming: 6 bases; junction bases outside the gene matches: 10. This CDR3 is CASSPVNRGRHEKLFF. For the CDR3, the DNA is TGTGCCAGCAGCCCAGTGAACAGGGGGAGGCATGAAAAACTGTTTTTT.

The CDR3 loop is CASSLRGYEQFF. The CDR3 DNA sequence: TGTGCCAGCAGCCTTAGAGGGTATGAGCAGTTCTTC. This chain uses TRBV28 with TRBJ2-1; weak D call: TRBD2 (5 bases). With 6 bases removed from V and 8 bases from J, the gap between germline ends came to 11 bases. CDR1 MDHEN and CDR2 SYDVKM come from the germline V gene. This CDR3 has 12 residues.

This clonotype appeared many times. CDR3 protein: CASSLAGIPLAGGHYNEQFF. Written as DNA, the CDR3 is TGTGCCAGCAGCTTAGCAGGCATACCACTAGCGGGAGGACACTACAATGAGCAGTTCTTC. This chain links TRBV7-9 with TRBJ2-1; 12 nucleotides match TRBD2. CDR3 length: 20 residues. V shed 0 bases and J 3 bases; nucleotides not matched to a gene: 12. The germline CDR1 and CDR2 sequences are SEHNR and FQNEAQ (reference sequence).

The chain employs TRBV2 and TRBJ2-7; D is perhaps TRBD2 (7 bases). V lost 6 bases and J 7 bases, leaving 22 bases between the germline ends. The CDR3 length is 15 residues. CDR1 is SNHLY and CDR2 is FYNNEI in the germline V gene. Here the CDR3 DNA reads TGTGCCAGCAGAGAGGACGGGGGGCCAACGGGAGAGCAGTACTTC. Translation: CASREDGGPTGEQYF.

This chain's CDR3 is CASSVGGFQNIQYF. The CDR3 DNA follows: TGTGCCAGCAGCGTTGGGGGGTTCCAAAACATTCAGTACTTC. This chain joins TRBV11-3 and TRBJ2-4; weak D call: TRBD2 (6 bases). The CDR3 has 14 amino acids. Trimming stripped 5 bases from V and 5 bases from J, with 13 bases between. The germline V gene has CDR1 SGHNT and CDR2 YENEEA.

This clonotype was recorded at least ten times. The chain links TRBV12-3 or TRBV12-4 to TRBJ1-2; 9 bases are shared with TRBD1. The CDR3 runs 21 residues. V dropped 6 bases and J dropped 0; count of bases not matched to a gene: 23. DNA of the CDR3: TGTGCCAGCAGATTAAAGTCCGGGACAGGGAGATTTGACTCCGCTAACTATGGCTACACCTTC. The encoded protein is CASRLKSGTGRFDSANYGYTF.